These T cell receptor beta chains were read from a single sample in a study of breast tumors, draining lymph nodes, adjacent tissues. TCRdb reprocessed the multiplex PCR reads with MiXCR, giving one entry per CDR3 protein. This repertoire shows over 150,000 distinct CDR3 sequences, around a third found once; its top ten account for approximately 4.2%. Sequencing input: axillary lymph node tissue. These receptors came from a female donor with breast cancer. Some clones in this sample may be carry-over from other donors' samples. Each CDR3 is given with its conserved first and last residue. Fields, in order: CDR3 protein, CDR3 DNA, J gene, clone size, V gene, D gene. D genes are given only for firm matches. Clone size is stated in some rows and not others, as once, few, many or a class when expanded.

CASSLGPGDGLAGNTIYF	TGTGCCAGCAGCTTAGGGCCAGGGGATGGGTTGGCTGGAAACACCATATATTTT	TRBJ1-3	NA	TRBV7-2	NA
CAWTSGGSQETQYF	TGTGCCTGGACTAGCGGAGGGTCCCAAGAGACCCAGTACTTC	TRBJ2-5	many	TRBV30	TRBD2
CASTGQGLASTDAQYF	TGTGCCAGCACCGGACAGGGACTAGCAAGCACAGATGCGCAGTATTTC	TRBJ2-3	NA	TRBV2	NA
CACSVDSGRLFF	TGTGCCTGCAGTGTGGACTCCGGGAGGTTGTTTTTT	TRBJ2-2	NA	TRBV5-8	TRBD2
CASSYTGAGYNEQFF	TGTGCCAGCAGTTACACGGGGGCAGGGTACAATGAGCAGTTCTTC	TRBJ2-1	NA	TRBV6-5	NA
CASSLVGTSGSTGELFF	TGTGCCAGCAGCTTAGTGGGGACTAGCGGGAGCACCGGGGAGCTGTTTTTT	TRBJ2-2	many	TRBV7-8	TRBD2
CASSRGGVGTNEKLFF	TGTGCCAGCAGCCGGGGCGGGGTTGGAACTAATGAAAAACTGTTTTTT	TRBJ1-4	many	TRBV5-4	NA
CASSQSGKGEQYF	TGCGCCAGCAGCCAAAGCGGGAAGGGCGAGCAGTACTTC	TRBJ2-7	NA	TRBV4-3	TRBD2
CASSGESSMNYGYTF	TGTGCCAGCAGTGGAGAATCGAGCATGAACTATGGCTACACCTTC	TRBJ1-2	many	TRBV6-1	NA
CATSDRDGALYGYTF	TGTGCCACCAGTGATAGAGACGGGGCCCTGTATGGCTACACCTTC	TRBJ1-2	many	TRBV24-1	NA
CASSAGGEAFFGYTF	NA	TRBJ1-2	NA	TRBV2	NA
CASSQGVVGDSPLHF	TGTGCCAGCAGCCAAGGGGTGGTCGGTGATTCACCCCTCCACTTT	TRBJ1-6	many	TRBV4-2	NA
CATQLGDRQNSYEQYF	TGTGCCACCCAACTTGGAGACAGGCAGAACTCCTACGAGCAGTACTTC	TRBJ2-7	NA	TRBV10-3	NA
CASGRTGDGVNTEAFF	TGTGCTAGTGGAAGGACAGGGGACGGGGTGAACACTGAAGCTTTCTTT	TRBJ1-1	NA	TRBV12-5	TRBD1
CATSVEANTGELFF	TGTGCCACCAGTGTGGAGGCGAACACCGGGGAGCTGTTTTTT	TRBJ2-2	many	TRBV24-1	NA
CVSSPGPPGRANVLTF	TGTGTCAGCAGCCCAGGTCCCCCCGGCCGGGCCAACGTCCTGACTTTC	TRBJ2-6	NA	TRBV12-3/TRBV12-4	NA
CASSLGPREKLFF	TGTGCCAGCAGCTTAGGACCGAGGGAAAAACTGTTTTTT	TRBJ1-4	NA	TRBV7-9	NA
CSARLASEQFF	TGCAGTGCTCGACTAGCCTCTGAGCAGTTCTTC	TRBJ2-1	many	TRBV20-1	TRBD2
CASSRLRYEQFF	TGTGCCAGCAGCCGTCTACGCTATGAGCAGTTCTTC	TRBJ2-1	NA	TRBV7-2	NA
CASSGESAPLHF	TGTGCCAGCAGTGGGGAAAGCGCACCCCTCCACTTT	TRBJ1-6	many	TRBV2	NA
CASSHPIRAHEQYF	TGCGCCAGCAGCCATCCCATCAGGGCCCACGAGCAGTACTTC	TRBJ2-7	many	TRBV4-1	NA
CASRILREQFF	TGTGCCAGCAGGATTCTCCGGGAGCAGTTCTTC	TRBJ2-1	many	TRBV2	NA
CASSRDYSYNEQFF	TGTGCCAGCAGTCGGGACTACTCCTACAATGAGCAGTTCTTC	TRBJ2-1	NA	TRBV6-1	TRBD2
CASSLIRAQEQFF	TGTGCCAGCAGCTTAATCAGGGCCCAAGAGCAGTTCTTC	TRBJ2-1	many	TRBV7-3	NA